The entry below gives a single T cell receptor (beta chain) sequence along with its context. This record comes from a study of Graves' ophthalmopathy and Graves' hyperthyroidism. Amplifying from RNA transcripts, the study obtained TCR beta CDR3 regions. HTBI primers served in a first-round RT-PCR, which a second-round multiplex PCR followed. One entry per CDR3 protein results from TCRdb running MiXCR on the multiplex PCR reads. The repertoire has approximately 1.2 million distinct CDR3 sequences, about two fifths of them found once; the top ten carry 11%. Germline values: CDR1 LNHDA, CDR2 SQIVND (reference sequence). V lost 6 bases and J lost 6, with 21 bases in between. There are 16 residues in the CDR3.

The sequenced material came from peripheral blood or thyroid tissue (not recorded which). This clonotype was sampled from an adult man with Graves' hyperthyroidism. The J gene is TRBJ1-5, the V gene TRBV19; tentatively, D is TRBD1 (5 bases). CDR3 coding DNA: TGTGCCAGTAGCCCATACAGACAGATTACCCTTCAGCCCCAGCATTTT. Protein sequence: CASSPYRQITLQPQHF.